The present entry profiles one TCR beta chain with its context. The record originates from a study of blood T cell repertoires in COVID-19. Clones were sequenced by immunoSEQ multiplex PCR, and TCRdb holds only the in-frame ones, with some missing. There are about 250,000 clones in the sample; about 91% occur only once, and approximately 6% lies in the top ten. The V end lost 4 bases, the J end lost 3 bases, and 5 bases lay between the germline ends. This CDR3 comprises 12 residues. CDR1 and CDR2 from the germline V gene are SGHTA and FQGNSA. This TCR was recovered from a woman between 25 and 40 years old with COVID-19, enrolled during active disease. This chain connects TRBV7-2 to TRBJ2-3; D is unresolved. Sequenced: peripheral blood. The CDR3 DNA is TGTGCCAGCAGCTCCGTGACAGATACGCAGTATTTT. Translating gives CASSSVTDTQYF.